This T cell receptor beta chain is drawn from a study of cytomegalovirus exposure and HLA in healthy donors. Details on this clone: As yet, its antigen is unknown.

The CDR3 spans 14 residues. With 5 bases removed from V and 1 base from J, the gap between germline ends came to 9 bases. Germline V CDR1 and CDR2: MNHEY, SMNVEV (reference sequence). Regarding donors, all were healthy bone marrow donors. Whole-study results and caveats: Most subjects' HLA-A and HLA-B alleles were reportedly predicted from TCR beta sequences. Some V segments, TRBV6-2 and TRBV6-3 among them, were indistinguishable and were therefore excluded. An analysis done earlier found most TCR beta V segments productive about 87% or about 30% of the time.

With 60 Vbeta and 13 Jbeta primers, the PCR was carried out. The repertoire was sequenced with immunoSEQ multiplex PCR; TCRdb's copy has only in-frame clones and lacks some. The sample lists about 160,000 clones; about 85% were seen once. This clonotype was obtained from a man between 18 and 35 years old in good health and CMV-seronegative. Sequencing used PBMCs. This chain connects TRBV27 to TRBJ2-1, with D perhaps TRBD2 (5 bases). The CDR3 is CASSQEVSYNEQFF. CDR3 bases: TGTGCCAGCAGTCAGGAGGTTTCCTACAATGAGCAGTTCTTC.